This T cell receptor (beta chain) was sequenced for a study of T cells in Graves' hyperthyroidism and ophthalmopathy. Study background: Peripheral blood was secured at the point of initial diagnosis, before any treatment.

With regard to this clonotype: As yet, its antigen is unknown.

RNA transcripts provided the source from which TCR beta CDR3 regions were amplified. Initially, a first-round RT-PCR of the TCR CDR3 employed the HTBI primer set. TCRdb re-called the multiplex PCR reads through MiXCR, storing one row per CDR3 protein. The sample has more than 95,000 distinct CDR3 sequences; around 50% are singletons. In germline, CDR1 is MGHDK, CDR2 SYGVNS. Trimming took 5 bases from V and 4 from J, leaving 24 bases between them. The CDR3 contains 17 residues. Subjects aged 18 to 65 presented with newly diagnosed hyperthyroidism of less than 2 months' duration. Orbital computed tomography and thyroid ultrasound, together with serum TRAb and thyroxine and clinical symptoms, were used for diagnoses. Overall study results and limits: Researchers found most expanded thyroid clonotypes above 0.001 in blood as well.

The chain is built from TRBV25-1 and TRBJ2-7, with D unclear. This TCR came from a man aged 35 to 55 with Graves' hyperthyroidism. The specimen sequenced was blood. The CDR3 DNA reads TGTGCCAGCAGTTACTCCGCAGGCGCCGTATGGTTTTACGAGCAGTACTTC. Translated, it gives CASSYSAGAVWFYEQYF.